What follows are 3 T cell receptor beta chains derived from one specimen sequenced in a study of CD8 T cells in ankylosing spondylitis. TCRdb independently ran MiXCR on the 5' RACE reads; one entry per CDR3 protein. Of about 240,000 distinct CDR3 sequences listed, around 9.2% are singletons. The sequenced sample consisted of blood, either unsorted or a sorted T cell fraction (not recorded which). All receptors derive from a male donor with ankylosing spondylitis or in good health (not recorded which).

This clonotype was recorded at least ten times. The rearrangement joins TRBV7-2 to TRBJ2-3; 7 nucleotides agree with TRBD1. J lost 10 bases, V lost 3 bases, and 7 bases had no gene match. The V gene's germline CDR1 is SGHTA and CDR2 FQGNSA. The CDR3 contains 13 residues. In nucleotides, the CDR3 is TGTGCCAGCAGCTTTTCACAGGGGAAGGCGCAGTATTTT. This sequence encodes CASSFSQGKAQYF. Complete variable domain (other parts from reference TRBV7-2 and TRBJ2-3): GAGVSQSPSNKVTEKGKDVELRCDPISGHTALYWYRQSLGQGLEFLIYFQGNSAPDKSGLPSDRFSAERTGGSVSTLTIQRTQQEDSAVYLCASSFSQGKAQYFGPGTRLTVL.

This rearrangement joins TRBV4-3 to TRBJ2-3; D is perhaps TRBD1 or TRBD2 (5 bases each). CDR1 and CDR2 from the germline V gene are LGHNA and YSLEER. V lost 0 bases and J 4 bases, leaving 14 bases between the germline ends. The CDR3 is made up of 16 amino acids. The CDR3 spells CASSQDWGSVADTQYF. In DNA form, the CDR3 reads TGCGCCAGCAGCCAAGACTGGGGGAGCGTCGCAGATACGCAGTATTTT.

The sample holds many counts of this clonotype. CDR3: CSVDSYVYGYTF. The CDR3 bases are TGCAGCGTCGACAGCTACGTCTATGGCTACACCTTC. This chain joins TRBV29-1 and TRBJ1-2, with D possibly being TRBD1 (5 bases). From germline, CDR1 is SQVTM and CDR2 ANQGSEA. The CDR3 runs 12 residues. V gave up 6 bases and J gave up 4 bases, with 12 bases separating them.